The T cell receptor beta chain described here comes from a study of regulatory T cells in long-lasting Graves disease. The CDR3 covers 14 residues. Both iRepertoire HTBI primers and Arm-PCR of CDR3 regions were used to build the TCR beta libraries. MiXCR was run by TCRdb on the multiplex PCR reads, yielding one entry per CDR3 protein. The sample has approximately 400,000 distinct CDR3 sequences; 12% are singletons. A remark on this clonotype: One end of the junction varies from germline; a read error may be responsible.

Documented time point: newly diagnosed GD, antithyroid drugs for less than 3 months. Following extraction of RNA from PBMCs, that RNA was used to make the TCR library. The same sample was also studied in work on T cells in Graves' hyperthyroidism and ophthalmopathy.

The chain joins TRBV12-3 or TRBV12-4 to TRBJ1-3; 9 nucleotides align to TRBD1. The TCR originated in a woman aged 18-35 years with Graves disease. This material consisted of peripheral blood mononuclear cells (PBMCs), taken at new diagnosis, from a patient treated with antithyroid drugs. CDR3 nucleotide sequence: TGTGCCGGCAGGACACAGGGGGCGGGAAACACCATATATTTT. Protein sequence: CAGRTQGAGNTIYF.